What follows are 14 T cell receptor beta chains derived from one specimen sequenced in a study of blood T cell repertoires in COVID-19. The method was immunoSEQ multiplex PCR; TCRdb's version includes in-frame clones alone and lacks a portion of them. The sample has about 410,000 clones, just over 85% seen once. The specimen was peripheral blood. All receptors come from a woman in her 30s with active or convalescent COVID-19.

This clone was picked up one time. This chain connects TRBV13 to TRBJ1-1; TRBD1 matches at 8 bases. The CDR3 has 15 residues. The junction had 6 bases not matched to a gene; V was cut back by 5 bases and J by 1 base. CDR1 and CDR2 (germline): PRHDT, FYEKMQ (reference sequence). The CDR3 coding sequence is TGTGCCAGCAGCATGGCCGGGACAGGGAACACTGAAGCTTTCTTT. Translation: CASSMAGTGNTEAFF.

This sequence joins TRBV20-1 and TRBJ2-5, with 7 bases identical to TRBD2. The V gene's germline CDR1 is DFQATT and CDR2 SNEGSKA (reference sequence). The CDR3 covers 15 residues. With 3 bases clipped from V and 4 bases from J, the junction kept 11 bases outside the gene matches. CDR3 nucleotides: TGCAGTGCTAGTTTGTTGGGCGGGAGCGGAGAGACCCAGTACTTC. Protein sequence: CSASLLGGSGETQYF.

V and J are TRBV5-6 and TRBJ1-2; 7 nucleotides agree with TRBD1. CDR1 SGHDT and CDR2 YYEEEE come from the germline V gene. This CDR3 region has 11 residues. The junction had 4 bases not matched to a gene; V was cut back by 2 bases and J by 12 bases. The CDR3 reads CASSFDRDHTF. The CDR3 DNA is TGTGCCAGCAGCTTCGACAGGGACCACACCTTC.

This clone was seen a single time. The chain recombines TRBV20-1 with TRBJ2-7, with a tentative D call TRBD1 (6 bases). The length of the CDR3 is 14 residues. Looked up from germline, CDR1 is DFQATT and CDR2 is SNEGSKA (reference sequence). V was shortened by 3 bases and J by 2 bases, with 14 bases between the two germline ends. CDR3: CSASNEGVAYEQYF. CDR3 in DNA: TGCAGTGCTAGTAATGAGGGGGTGGCCTACGAGCAGTACTTC.

The gene calls are TRBV16 and TRBJ2-5, with 11 bases matching TRBD1. Germline assignment: CDR1 KGHSY and CDR2 FQNENV. Trimming cost V 3 bases and J 1 base; bases outside gene matches: 1. The CDR3 is made up of 15 amino acids. This CDR3 is CASSQGTGGQETQYF. The DNA for the CDR3 is TGTGCCAGCAGCCAGGGGACAGGGGGCCAAGAGACCCAGTACTTC. The variable domain in full, with the rest retrieved from reference TRBV16 and TRBJ2-5, is GEEVAQTPKHLVRGEGQKAKLYCAPIKGHSYVFWYQQVLKNEFKFLISFQNENVFDETGMPKERFSAKCLPNSPCSLEIQATKLEDSAVYFCASSQGTGGQETQYFGPGTRLLVL.

The chain uses TRBV28 and TRBJ2-1; TRBD1 aligns across 7 bases. The ends lost 6 bases at V and 0 bases at J; junction bases unmatched: 2. Germline-derived CDR1 and CDR2 are MDHEN and SYDVKM. The CDR3 is 14 amino acids. The CDR3 protein is CASRGQSSYNEQFF. The DNA of the CDR3 is TGTGCCAGCAGGGGACAGAGCTCCTACAATGAGCAGTTCTTC.

In this sample, this clone turned up many times. The chain is built from TRBV9 and TRBJ2-7; 9 bases fit TRBD2. CDR1 SGDLS and CDR2 YYNGEE come from the germline V gene. The CDR3 runs to 13 residues. V was clipped by 7 bases and J by 3 bases; unmatched bases: 5. Here the CDR3 DNA reads TGTGCCAGCCGACTTAGCGGGAGCTACGAGCAGTACTTC. This translates into CASRLSGSYEQYF.

The chain carries TRBV5-6 and TRBJ2-7; the D is unclear. Deletions cut 1 base from V and 2 bases from J, with 10 bases between. The germline CDR1 and CDR2 sequences are SGHDT and YYEEEE. The CDR3 runs to 14 residues. The CDR3 nucleotides are TGTGCCAGCAGCTTGACCGGGTTAACCTACGAGCAGTACTTC. Translated: CASSLTGLTYEQYF.

The rearrangement links TRBV5-4 to TRBJ2-1; perhaps TRBD2 as D (7 bases). Per the germline V gene, CDR1 is SGHNT and CDR2 is YYREEE (reference sequence). The CDR3 runs 15 residues. V lost 3 bases to trimming and J lost 0 bases, with 10 bases between them. The DNA of the CDR3 is TGTGCCAGCAGCTCGGGGGGCCCCTCCTACAATGAGCAGTTCTTC. Protein product: CASSSGGPSYNEQFF. Using reference TRBV5-4 and TRBJ2-1 for the parts outside the CDR3, the full variable domain is ETGVTQSPTHLIKTRGQQVTLRCSSQSGHNTVSWYQQALGQGPQFIFQYYREEENGRGNFPPRFSGLQFPNYSSELNVNALELDDSALYLCASSSGGPSYNEQFFGPGTRLTVL.

The chain uses TRBV30 and TRBJ2-7; 8 bases align to TRBD1. This CDR3 has 14 residues. The germline CDR1 and CDR2 sequences are GTSNPN and SVGIG (reference sequence). After removal of 0 bases from V and 4 bases from J, the junction contained 5 bases not matched to a gene. CDR3 in amino acids: CAWSVQGATYEQYF. Written as DNA, the CDR3 is TGTGCCTGGAGTGTTCAGGGGGCGACGTACGAGCAGTACTTC.

The rearrangement uses TRBV11-1 and TRBJ1-2; a possible D gene is TRBD1 (5 bases). Germline assignment: CDR1 SGHAT and CDR2 FQDESV (reference sequence). Deletions cut 5 bases from V and 4 bases from J, with 11 bases between. This CDR3 spans 13 amino acids. This CDR3 is CASSGDSLYGYTF. In nucleotides, the CDR3 is TGTGCCAGCAGCGGCGACAGCCTCTATGGCTACACCTTC. The variable domain in full, with the rest retrieved from reference TRBV11-1 and TRBJ1-2, is EAEVAQSPRYKITEKSQAVAFWCDPISGHATLYWYRQILGQGPELLVQFQDESVVDDSQLPKDRFSAERLKGVDSTLKIQPAELGDSAMYLCASSGDSLYGYTFGSGTRLTVV.

The chain links TRBV2 to TRBJ1-2; no clear D gene. The germline gives CDR1 SNHLY, CDR2 FYNNEI. This CDR3 is built from 14 residues. Trimming cost V 3 bases and J 0 bases, with 8 bases left between them. Written as DNA, the CDR3 is TGTGCCAGCAGTGAGGGCAGCTCTAACTATGGCTACACCTTC. Protein: CASSEGSSNYGYTF.

The chain recombines TRBV18 with TRBJ2-3, with 7 bases aligning to TRBD1. CDR1 and CDR2 (germline): KGHSH, LQKENI. This CDR3 is 14 amino acids long. V was clipped by 5 bases and J by 4 bases; unmatched bases: 6. CDR3 nucleotide sequence: TGTGCCAGCTCATCTCGGACAGGCGCAGATACGCAGTATTTT. Amino acid sequence: CASSSRTGADTQYF.

The rearrangement uses TRBV3-1 (or the pseudogene TRBV3-2) and TRBJ2-2, with TRBD1 matching over 7 bases. The germline gives CDR1 LGHDT, CDR2 YNNKEL (reference sequence). Unmatched junction bases numbered 2, after V lost 4 bases and J lost 3 bases. The CDR3 runs to 14 residues. The DNA for the CDR3 is TGTGCCAGCAGCCTGGGACAGTACACCGGGGAGCTGTTTTTT. Residues: CASSLGQYTGELFF.